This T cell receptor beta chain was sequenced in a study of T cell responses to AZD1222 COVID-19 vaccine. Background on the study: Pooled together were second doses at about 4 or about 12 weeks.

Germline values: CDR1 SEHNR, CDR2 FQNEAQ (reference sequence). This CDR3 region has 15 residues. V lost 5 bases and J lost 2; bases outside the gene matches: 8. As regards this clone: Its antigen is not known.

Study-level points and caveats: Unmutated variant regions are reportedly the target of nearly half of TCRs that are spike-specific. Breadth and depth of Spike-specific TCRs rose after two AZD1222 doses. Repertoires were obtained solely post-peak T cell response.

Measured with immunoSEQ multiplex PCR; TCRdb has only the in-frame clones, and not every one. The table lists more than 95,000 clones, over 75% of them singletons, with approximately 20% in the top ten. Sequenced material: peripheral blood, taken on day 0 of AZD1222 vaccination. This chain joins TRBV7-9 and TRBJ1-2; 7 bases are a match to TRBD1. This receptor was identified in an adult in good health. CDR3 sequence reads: CASSPRLQGNYGYTF. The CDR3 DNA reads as TGTGCCAGCAGCCCAAGACTACAGGGGAACTATGGCTACACCTTC.